The 3 T cell receptor beta chains below come from one sample, sequenced in a study of blood T cells in healthy people across ages. A J-beta primer mix and a sample-barcoded 5' primer were used in a second PCR of roughly 6 to 12 cycles. MiXCR, run by TCRdb on the 5' RACE reads, gives a single entry per CDR3 protein. In the table there are around 1,900,000 distinct CDR3 sequences, about two fifths of which are singletons. The sequencing sample was made of blood. These receptors all stem from a human donor in good health.

This clonotype was seen a handful of times. This chain's CDR3 is CASSPTRVMGYTF. CDR3 nucleotides: TGCGCCAGCAGCCCTACACGGGTAATGGGCTACACCTTC. The rearrangement joins TRBV4-3 to TRBJ1-2; D unclear. Germline V gene data show CDR1 as LGHNA and CDR2 as YSLEER. V was pared by 4 bases and J by 8 bases, with 14 bases between. This CDR3 comprises 13 residues.

The table lists this clonotype with many counts. This sequence joins TRBV6-4 and TRBJ2-3, with a weak D call TRBD2 (7 bases). The CDR3 runs to 14 residues. Trimming cost V 3 bases and J 4 bases, with 11 bases left between them. Germline CDR1 is MRHNA and CDR2 is SNTAGT. The CDR3 coding sequence is TGTGCCAGCAGTGAAGGAGGGGGGGCAGATACGCAGTATTTT. Translated: CASSEGGGADTQYF.

The V gene is TRBV20-1, the J gene TRBJ1-2; D remains unclear. The CDR3 consists of 13 residues. The V end was cut by 6 bases, the J end by 2 bases, with 13 bases between. Looked up from germline, CDR1 is DFQATT and CDR2 is SNEGSKA (reference sequence). CDR3 coding DNA: TGCAGTGCCCCGCTAGTGAGGAACTATGGCTACACCTTC. This sequence encodes CSAPLVRNYGYTF.